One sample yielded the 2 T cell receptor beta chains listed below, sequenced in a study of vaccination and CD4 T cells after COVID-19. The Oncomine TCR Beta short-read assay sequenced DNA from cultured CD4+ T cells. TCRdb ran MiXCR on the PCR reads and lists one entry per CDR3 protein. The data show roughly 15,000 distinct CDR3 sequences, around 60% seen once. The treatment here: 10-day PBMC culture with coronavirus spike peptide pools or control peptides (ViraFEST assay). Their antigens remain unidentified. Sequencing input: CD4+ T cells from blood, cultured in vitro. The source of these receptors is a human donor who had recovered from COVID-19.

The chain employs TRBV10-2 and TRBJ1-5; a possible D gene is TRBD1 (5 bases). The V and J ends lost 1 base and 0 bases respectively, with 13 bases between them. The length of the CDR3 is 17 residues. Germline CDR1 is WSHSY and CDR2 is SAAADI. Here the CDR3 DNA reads TGCGCCAGCAGTGAGTTCCCCCCAGGGTATAGCAATCAGCCCCAGCATTTT. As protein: CASSEFPPGYSNQPQHF.

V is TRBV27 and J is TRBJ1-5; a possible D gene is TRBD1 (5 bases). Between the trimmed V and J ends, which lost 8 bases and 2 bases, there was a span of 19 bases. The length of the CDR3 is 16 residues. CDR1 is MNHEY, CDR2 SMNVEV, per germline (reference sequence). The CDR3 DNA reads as TGTGCCAGCGGAATCCGGGACCCTCATGGCAATCAGCCCCAGCATTTT. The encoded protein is CASGIRDPHGNQPQHF.